This T cell receptor (beta chain) is from a study of shared clonotypes between healthy human individuals. Study-wide findings and caveats: Genetic and exposure-history diversity was limited by the small donor number.

The germline V gene encodes CDR1 SGHRS and CDR2 YFSETQ. The CDR3 is 16 amino acids. Trimming removed 4 bases from V and 1 base from J; junction bases left unmatched: 9. Comment on this clone: Its cognate antigen is unknown.

Study processing details: From ImmunoSEQ came sequences covering only the junction and carrying no quality scores, so filtering differed. TCRdb keeps only in-frame clones here, not all; method: immunoSEQ multiplex PCR. The V and J calls and clone size are taken from that table; D and trimming were inferred from the DNA. This table has hundreds of thousands of clones, about 97% appearing once. This sequence was found in a woman aged 25-40 years in good health. This chain links TRBV5-1 with TRBJ2-7, with TRBD2 matching 9 bases. Specimen: naive CD4+ T cells sorted from blood. Noted subset: CD45RA+ positively selected. The CDR3 loop is CASSTGRLAGSYEQYF. CDR3 bases: TGCGCCAGCAGCACGGGCCGGCTAGCGGGATCCTACGAGCAGTACTTC.